A selection of T cell receptor beta chains follows, all from one sample in a study of control samples from healthy donors and cancer patients. The protocol was immunoSEQ multiplex PCR, while the TCRdb copy is restricted to in-frame clones and leaves out a portion. The sample contains roughly 400,000 clones, roughly 90% of which appear only once. Sequenced material: PBMCs. The receptors here all came from a man aged 40-55 years with head and neck cancer. CDR3s include the opening cysteine and the closing phenylalanine or tryptophan. A D gene is named only where the DNA matches it firmly. Rows give clone size only sometimes, using once, few, many, or a class for an expanded clone.

clone_size j_call d_call v_call cdr3_nt cdr3_aa
. TRBJ1-4 TRBD1 TRBV29-1 TGCAGCACTGGACAGGGGGAAAAACTGTTTTTT CSTGQGEKLFF
. TRBJ2-4 . TRBV11-2 TGTGCCAGCAGCCCCGACCGACGACAGTACCTGATAGCCAAAAACATTCAGTACTTC CASSPDRRQYLIAKNIQYF
. TRBJ2-7 . TRBV29-1 TGCAGCGTTGAAGACAGGGGCGGTAGCTCCTACGAGCAGTACTTC CSVEDRGGSSYEQYF
once TRBJ2-7 TRBD1 TRBV4-1 TGCGCCAGCAGCCAAGGCGATAGCGCACAGGGGCGCTACGAGCAGTACTTC CASSQGDSAQGRYEQYF
. TRBJ2-7 . TRBV24-1 TGTGCCACCAGTAATCAACACTACGAGCAGTACTTC CATSNQHYEQYF
once TRBJ2-1 . TRBV30 TGTGCCTGGAATTTTTACAATGAGCAGTTCTTC CAWNFYNEQFF
. TRBJ2-7 TRBD1 TRBV19 TGTGCCAGTAATACCGGGACAGGGTACGAGCAGTACTTC CASNTGTGYEQYF
. TRBJ2-1 . TRBV7-8 TGTGCCAGCAGCCTCCAACTAGGGTCGAGCTCCTACAATGAGCAGTTCTTC CASSLQLGSSSYNEQFF
. TRBJ1-6 . TRBV28 TGTGCCAGCAGTTACGGGGGTGATTCACCCCTCCACTTT CASSYGGDSPLHF
. TRBJ2-3 . TRBV15 TGTGCCACCAGCAGAGGAGGGACAGATACGCAGTATTTT CATSRGGTDTQYF
. TRBJ1-2 TRBD1 TRBV5-4 TGTGCCAGCAGCACCGGGACAGTAATAGGCACCTTC CASSTGTVIGTF
. TRBJ1-1 . TRBV6-2/TRBV6-3 TGTGCCAGCAACCCAACTATTTGGGGGAACACTGAAGCTTTCTTT CASNPTIWGNTEAFF
. TRBJ2-7 . TRBV3-1/TRBV3-2 TGTGCCAGCAGCCAAGGGGGCAGGGGGACTAGAGAGCAGTACTTC CASSQGGRGTREQYF
. TRBJ1-1 . TRBV30 TGTGCCTGGAGTGCAGGGGACACTGAAGCTTTCTTT CAWSAGDTEAFF
. TRBJ2-7 TRBD1 TRBV5-1 TGCGCCAGCAGCCCCGGACAGGGGGCTGGTGAGCAGTACTTC CASSPGQGAGEQYF
. TRBJ2-3 TRBD2 TRBV5-1 TGCGCCAGCAGCTTGGGGCTAGCGGGAGTAGCAGATACGCAGTATTTT CASSLGLAGVADTQYF
. TRBJ2-5 TRBD2 TRBV9 TGTGCCAGCAGCCTTTGGCCTAGCGGGACTCAAGAGACCCAGTACTTC CASSLWPSGTQETQYF
. TRBJ2-3 . TRBV28 TGTGCCAGCAGTTTGGGGGGGCATAGCACAGATACGCAGTATTTT CASSLGGHSTDTQYF
. TRBJ1-1 . TRBV4-3 TGCGCCAGCAGCCAAGCCAGGGCAGCCGGTGGGAACACTGAAGCTTTCTTT CASSQARAAGGNTEAFF
. TRBJ2-2 . TRBV6-5 TGTGCCAGCAGCCTTGGGACTTACACCGGGGAGCTGTTTTTT CASSLGTYTGELFF
few TRBJ1-1 . TRBV6-1 TGTGCCAGCAGTGATTCAGGTCCCGCTGAAGCTTTCTTT CASSDSGPAEAFF
once TRBJ1-4 . TRBV24-1 TGTGCCACCAGTTTCACCCAATCTCGAAATGAAAAACTGTTTTTT CATSFTQSRNEKLFF
. TRBJ2-1 TRBD1 TRBV19 TGTGCCAGTAGTATATTTCAGGGGGCGGTAGGTGAGCAGTTCTTC CASSIFQGAVGEQFF
. TRBJ2-1 . TRBV5-1 TGCGCCAGCAGCTTGGCGCGGTCAAACAATGAGCAGTTCTTC CASSLARSNNEQFF
once TRBJ2-6 . TRBV6-1 TGTGCCAGCAGTGAAGCGGGTGGGGCCAACGTCCTGACTTTC CASSEAGGANVLTF
. TRBJ2-7 . TRBV11-2 TGTGCCAGCAGTGTAGGCCAGGGGACCTACGAGCAGTACTTC CASSVGQGTYEQYF
. TRBJ2-5 TRBD2 TRBV19 TGTGCCAGTAGCCGACTAGCGGGGGGCGAAGAGACCCAGTACTTC CASSRLAGGEETQYF
. TRBJ1-3 TRBD1 TRBV11-2 TGTGCCAGCAGCTGGGGACAGAATTCTGGAAACACCATATATTTT CASSWGQNSGNTIYF
. TRBJ1-5 TRBD1 TRBV18 TGTGCCAGCTCACCCTCCGGGACAGGGAGCAATCAGCCCCAGCATTTT CASSPSGTGSNQPQHF
. TRBJ2-2 . TRBV19 TGTGCCAGTTCGTCGGGGGTAGGCACCGGGGAGCTGTTTTTT CASSSGVGTGELFF
. TRBJ2-3 . TRBV9 TGTGCCAGCAGCCCCTTCCCAGCGATCACAGATACGCAGTATTTT CASSPFPAITDTQYF